This T cell receptor beta chain was captured by sequencing in a study of blood T cell repertoires in COVID-19. Across the study: Some COVID-19 samples were acute and others convalescent; all came from the United States, Italy and Spain.

Profiled with immunoSEQ multiplex PCR; TCRdb holds only in-frame clones, not every one. The sample consists of approximately 40,000 clones, approximately 90% of them appearing once. CDR1 is SEHNR, CDR2 FQNEAQ, per germline (reference sequence). The germline V and J ends were trimmed by 4 bases and 8 bases, with 21 bases remaining between them. The CDR3 length is 16 residues. This chain uses TRBV7-9 with TRBJ2-1, with D possibly being TRBD1 (6 bases). The material sequenced was peripheral blood. The TCR was taken from a woman aged 80 or over in a cohort sampled during active or convalescent COVID-19. The CDR3 coding sequence is TGTGCCAGCAGCTCGGCTGGGGCGTTCTCAGGGGATGAGCAGTTCTTC. Its translation is CASSSAGAFSGDEQFF. Supplemented by reference TRBV7-9 and TRBJ2-1, the full variable domain reads DTGVSQNPRHKITKRGQNVTFRCDPISEHNRLYWYRQTLGQGPEFLTYFQNEAQLEKSRLLSDRFSAERPKGSFSTLEIQRTEQGDSAMYLCASSSAGAFSGDEQFFGPGTRLTVL.